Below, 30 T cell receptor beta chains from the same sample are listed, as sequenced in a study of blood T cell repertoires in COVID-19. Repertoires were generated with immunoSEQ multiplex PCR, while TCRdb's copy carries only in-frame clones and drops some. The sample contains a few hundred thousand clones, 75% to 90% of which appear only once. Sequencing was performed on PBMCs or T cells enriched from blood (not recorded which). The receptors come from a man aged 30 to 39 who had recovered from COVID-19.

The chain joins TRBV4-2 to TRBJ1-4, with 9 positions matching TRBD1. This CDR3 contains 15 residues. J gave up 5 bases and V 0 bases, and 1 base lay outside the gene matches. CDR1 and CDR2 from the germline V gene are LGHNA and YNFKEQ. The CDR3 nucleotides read TGTGCCAGCAGCCAAGAGGGGACAGGGAATGAAAAACTGTTTTTT. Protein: CASSQEGTGNEKLFF.

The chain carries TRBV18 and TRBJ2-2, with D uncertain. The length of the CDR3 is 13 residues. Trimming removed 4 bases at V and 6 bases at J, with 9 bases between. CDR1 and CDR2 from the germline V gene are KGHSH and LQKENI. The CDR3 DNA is TGTGCCAGCTCACTCCAGTTATCCGGGGAGCTGTTTTTT. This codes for CASSLQLSGELFF.

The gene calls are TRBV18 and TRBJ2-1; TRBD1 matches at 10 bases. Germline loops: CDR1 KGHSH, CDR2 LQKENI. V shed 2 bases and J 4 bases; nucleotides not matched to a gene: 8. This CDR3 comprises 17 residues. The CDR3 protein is CASSPSMGQGQYNEQFF. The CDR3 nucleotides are TGTGCCAGCTCACCATCTATGGGACAGGGGCAGTACAATGAGCAGTTCTTC.

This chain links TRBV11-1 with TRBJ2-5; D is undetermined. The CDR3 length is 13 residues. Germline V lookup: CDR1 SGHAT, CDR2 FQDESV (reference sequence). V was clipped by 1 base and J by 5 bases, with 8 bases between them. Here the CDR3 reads CASSLGGVETQYF. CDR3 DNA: TGTGCCAGCAGCTTAGGAGGTGTGGAGACCCAGTACTTC.

CDR3 in amino acids: CASSKAGTGENYGYTF. The CDR3 coding sequence is TGTGCCAGCAGCAAAGCCGGGACAGGGGAAAACTATGGCTACACCTTC. The chain has TRBV4-2 and TRBJ1-2; 10 nucleotides line up with TRBD1. The CDR3 has 16 residues. V lost 5 bases and J lost 2; bases outside the gene matches: 8. Germline V gene lookup returns CDR1 LGHNA and CDR2 YNFKEQ.

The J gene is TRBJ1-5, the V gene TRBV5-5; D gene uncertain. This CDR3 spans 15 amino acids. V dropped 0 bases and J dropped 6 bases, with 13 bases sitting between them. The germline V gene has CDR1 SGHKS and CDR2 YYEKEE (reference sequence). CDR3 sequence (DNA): TGTGCCAGCAGCTTGGTCGCTTCAACGCGTCAGCCCCAGCATTTT. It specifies CASSLVASTRQPQHF.

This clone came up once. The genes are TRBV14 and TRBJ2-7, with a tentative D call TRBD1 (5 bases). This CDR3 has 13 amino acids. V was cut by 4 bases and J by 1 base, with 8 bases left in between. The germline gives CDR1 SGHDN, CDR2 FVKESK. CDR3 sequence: CASSPQVSYEQYF. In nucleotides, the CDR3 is TGTGCCAGCAGCCCACAGGTTTCCTACGAGCAGTACTTC.

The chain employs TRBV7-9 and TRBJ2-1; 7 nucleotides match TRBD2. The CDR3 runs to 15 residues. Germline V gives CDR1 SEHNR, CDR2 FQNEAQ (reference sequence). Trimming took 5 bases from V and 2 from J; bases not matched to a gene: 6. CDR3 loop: CASSERLATYNEQFF. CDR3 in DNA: TGTGCCAGCAGCGAAAGACTAGCCACCTACAATGAGCAGTTCTTC.

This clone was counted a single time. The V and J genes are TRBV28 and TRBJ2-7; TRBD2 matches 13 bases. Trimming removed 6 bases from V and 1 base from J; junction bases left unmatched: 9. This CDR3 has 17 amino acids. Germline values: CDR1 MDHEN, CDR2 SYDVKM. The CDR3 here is CASRRPGLAGQSYEQYF. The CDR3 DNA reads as TGTGCCAGCAGACGACCGGGACTAGCGGGACAATCCTACGAGCAGTACTTC.

CDR3 amino acids: CASSDQGGNTEAFF. DNA of the CDR3: TGTGCCAGCAGTGACCAGGGGGGGAACACTGAAGCTTTCTTT. This chain connects TRBV28 to TRBJ1-1; 7 bases align to TRBD1. This CDR3 has 14 amino acids. V lost 5 bases to trimming and J lost 1 base; unmatched junction nucleotides: 4. In germline, CDR1 is MDHEN, CDR2 SYDVKM. Using reference TRBV28 and TRBJ1-1 for the parts outside the CDR3, the full variable domain is DVKVTQSSRYLVKRTGEKVFLECVQDMDHENMFWYRQDPGLGLRLIYFSYDVKMKEKGDIPEGYSVSREKKERFSLILESASTNQTSMYLCASSDQGGNTEAFFGQGTRLTVV.

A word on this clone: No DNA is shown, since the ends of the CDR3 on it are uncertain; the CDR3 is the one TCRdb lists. CDR3 sequence reads: CASSTSDRAVPLHF. The rearrangement uses TRBV27 and TRBJ1-6; the listed D gene, TRBD1, was not tested against the DNA. Germline CDR1 reads MNHEY; CDR2 reads SMNVEV (reference sequence). The CDR3 length equals 14 residues, ends included.

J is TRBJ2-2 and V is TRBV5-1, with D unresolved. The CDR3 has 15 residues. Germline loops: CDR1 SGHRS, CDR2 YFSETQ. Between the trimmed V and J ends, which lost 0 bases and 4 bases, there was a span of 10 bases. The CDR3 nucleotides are TGCGCCAGCAGCTTGGGGCAGGTTGGCACCGGGGAGCTGTTTTTT. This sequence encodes CASSLGQVGTGELFF.

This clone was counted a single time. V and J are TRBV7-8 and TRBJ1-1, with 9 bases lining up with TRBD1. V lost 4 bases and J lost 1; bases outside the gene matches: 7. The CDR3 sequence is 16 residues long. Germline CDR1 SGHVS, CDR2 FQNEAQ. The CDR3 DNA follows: TGTGCCAGCAGCTCCCAAGGGACAGGGAAGAACACTGAAGCTTTCTTT. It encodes CASSSQGTGKNTEAFF.

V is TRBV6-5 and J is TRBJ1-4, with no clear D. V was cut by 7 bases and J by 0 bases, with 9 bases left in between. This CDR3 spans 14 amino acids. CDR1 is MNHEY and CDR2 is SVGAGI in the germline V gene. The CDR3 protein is CASKQPATNEKLFF. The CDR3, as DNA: TGTGCCAGCAAACAACCCGCAACTAATGAAAAACTGTTTTTT.

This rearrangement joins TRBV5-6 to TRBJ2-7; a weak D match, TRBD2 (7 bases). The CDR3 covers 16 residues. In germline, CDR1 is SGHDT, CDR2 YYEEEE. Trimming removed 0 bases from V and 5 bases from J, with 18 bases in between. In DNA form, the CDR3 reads TGTGCCAGCAGCTTGGCTAGCGGAACAGGGTCCGACGAGCAGTACTTC. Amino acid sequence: CASSLASGTGSDEQYF.

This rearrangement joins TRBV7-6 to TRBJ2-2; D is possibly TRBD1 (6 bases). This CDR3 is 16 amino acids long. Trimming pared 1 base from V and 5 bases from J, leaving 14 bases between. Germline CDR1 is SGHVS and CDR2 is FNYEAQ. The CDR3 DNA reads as TGTGCCAGCAGCTTAGGCGTAAGGCAGGGGACCGGGGAGCTGTTTTTT. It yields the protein CASSLGVRQGTGELFF.

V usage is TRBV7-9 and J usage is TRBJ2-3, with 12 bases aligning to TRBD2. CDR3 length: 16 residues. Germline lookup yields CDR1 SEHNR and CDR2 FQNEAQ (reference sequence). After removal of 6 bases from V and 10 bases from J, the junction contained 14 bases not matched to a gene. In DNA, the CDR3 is TGTGCCAGCAGTCATCTGACTAGCGGGAGTCAAGGATCGCAGTATTTT. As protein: CASSHLTSGSQGSQYF. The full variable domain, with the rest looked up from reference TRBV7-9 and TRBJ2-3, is DTGVSQNPRHKITKRGQNVTFRCDPISEHNRLYWYRQTLGQGPEFLTYFQNEAQLEKSRLLSDRFSAERPKGSFSTLEIQRTEQGDSAMYLCASSHLTSGSQGSQYFGPGTRLTVL.

The CDR3 loop reads CASSLRLAGPEKLFF. The CDR3 bases are TGTGCCAGCAGTTTACGGCTGGCGGGCCCCGAAAAACTGTTTTTT. The genes are TRBV27 and TRBJ1-4, with D uncertain. The germline V gene encodes CDR1 MNHEY and CDR2 SMNVEV (reference sequence). This CDR3 has 15 amino acids. With 2 bases removed from V and 8 bases from J, the gap between germline ends came to 15 bases.

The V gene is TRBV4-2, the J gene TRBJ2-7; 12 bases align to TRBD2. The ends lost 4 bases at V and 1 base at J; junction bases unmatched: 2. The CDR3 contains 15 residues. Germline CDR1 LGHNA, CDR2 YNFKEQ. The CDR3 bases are TGTGCCAGCAGCCCCGGACTAGCGGGGTCCTACGAGCAGTACTTC. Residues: CASSPGLAGSYEQYF.

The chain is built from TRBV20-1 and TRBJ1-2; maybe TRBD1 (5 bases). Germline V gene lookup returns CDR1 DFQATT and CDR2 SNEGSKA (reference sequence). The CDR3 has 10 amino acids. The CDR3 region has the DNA TGCAGCCCCGGGGGGTATGGCTACACCTTC. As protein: CSPGGYGYTF.

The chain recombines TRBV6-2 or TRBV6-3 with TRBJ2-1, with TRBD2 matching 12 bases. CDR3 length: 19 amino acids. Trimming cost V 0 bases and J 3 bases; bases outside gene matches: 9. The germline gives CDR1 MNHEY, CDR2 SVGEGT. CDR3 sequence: CASSYSKLAGGSVYNEQFF. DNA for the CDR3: TGTGCCAGCAGTTACTCTAAGCTAGCGGGAGGGAGCGTCTACAATGAGCAGTTCTTC.

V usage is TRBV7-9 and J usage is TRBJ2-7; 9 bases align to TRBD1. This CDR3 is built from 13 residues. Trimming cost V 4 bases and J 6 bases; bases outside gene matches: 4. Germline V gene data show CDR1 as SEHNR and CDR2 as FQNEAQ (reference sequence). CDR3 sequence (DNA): TGTGCCAGCAGCTCAGGACAGGGGCCCGAGCAGTACTTC. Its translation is CASSSGQGPEQYF.

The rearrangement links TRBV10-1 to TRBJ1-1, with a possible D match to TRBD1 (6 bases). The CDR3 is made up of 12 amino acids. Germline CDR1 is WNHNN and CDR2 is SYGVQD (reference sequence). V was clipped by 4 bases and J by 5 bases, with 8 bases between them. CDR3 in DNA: TGCGCCAGCAGTGGGGGGCAAACTGAAGCTTTCTTT. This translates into CASSGGQTEAFF.

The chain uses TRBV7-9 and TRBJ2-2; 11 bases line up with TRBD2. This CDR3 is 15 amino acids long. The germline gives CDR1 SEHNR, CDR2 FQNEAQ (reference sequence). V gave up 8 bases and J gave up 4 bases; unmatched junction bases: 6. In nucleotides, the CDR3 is TGTGCCAGCTCTATAGCGGGAGGGGTCACCGGGGAGCTGTTTTTT. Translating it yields CASSIAGGVTGELFF. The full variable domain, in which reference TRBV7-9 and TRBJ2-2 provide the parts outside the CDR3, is DTGVSQNPRHKITKRGQNVTFRCDPISEHNRLYWYRQTLGQGPEFLTYFQNEAQLEKSRLLSDRFSAERPKGSFSTLEIQRTEQGDSAMYLCASSIAGGVTGELFFGEGSRLTVL.

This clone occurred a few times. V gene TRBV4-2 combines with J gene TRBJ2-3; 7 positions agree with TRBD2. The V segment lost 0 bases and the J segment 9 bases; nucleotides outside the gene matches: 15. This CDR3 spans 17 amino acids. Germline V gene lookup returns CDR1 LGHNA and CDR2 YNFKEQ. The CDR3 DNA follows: TGTGCCAGCAGCCAAGATCACCAGCGGGATCCTCAGAGGACGCAGTATTTT. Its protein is CASSQDHQRDPQRTQYF.

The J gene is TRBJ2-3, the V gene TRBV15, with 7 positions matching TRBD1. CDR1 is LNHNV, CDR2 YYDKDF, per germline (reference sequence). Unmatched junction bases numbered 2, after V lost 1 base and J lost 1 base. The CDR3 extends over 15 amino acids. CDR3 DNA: TGTGCCACCAGCAGAGTACAGGGGCGCACAGATACGCAGTATTTT. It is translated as CATSRVQGRTDTQYF.

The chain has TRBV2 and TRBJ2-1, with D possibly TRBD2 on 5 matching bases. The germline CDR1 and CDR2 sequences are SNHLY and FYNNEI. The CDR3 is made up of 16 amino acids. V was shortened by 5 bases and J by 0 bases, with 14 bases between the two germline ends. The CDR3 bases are TGTGCCAGCAGTTCGGACGGACTGAGCTCCTACAATGAGCAGTTCTTC. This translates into CASSSDGLSSYNEQFF.

The DNA of the CDR3 is TGTGCCAGCAGCTTGGAAGTGGGAGGGCCTCGAGTGCAGTACTTC. Encoded protein: CASSLEVGGPRVQYF. This rearrangement joins TRBV5-5 to TRBJ2-7; the match to TRBD2 covers 7 bases. In germline, CDR1 is SGHKS, CDR2 YYEKEE (reference sequence). Trimming removed 0 bases from V and 9 bases from J; junction bases left unmatched: 12. The CDR3 is 15 amino acids.

The CDR3 sequence is CASSTGTGAVYTEAFF. The DNA of the CDR3 is TGCGCCAGCAGTACCGGGACAGGGGCGGTATACACTGAAGCTTTCTTT. This sequence joins TRBV10-1 and TRBJ1-1, with 10 bases lining up with TRBD1. Trimming at V came to 5 bases and at J to 3 bases, leaving 9 bases not matched to a gene. Germline loops: CDR1 WNHNN, CDR2 SYGVQD (reference sequence). CDR3 length: 16 amino acids.

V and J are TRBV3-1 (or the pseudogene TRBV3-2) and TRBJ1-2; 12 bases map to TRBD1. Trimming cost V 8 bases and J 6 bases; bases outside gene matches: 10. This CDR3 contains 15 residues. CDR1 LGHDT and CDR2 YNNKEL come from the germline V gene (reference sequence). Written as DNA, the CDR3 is TGTGCCAGCGGCGGGACAGGGGGCGCGGAAAATGGCTACACCTTC. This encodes CASGGTGGAENGYTF.